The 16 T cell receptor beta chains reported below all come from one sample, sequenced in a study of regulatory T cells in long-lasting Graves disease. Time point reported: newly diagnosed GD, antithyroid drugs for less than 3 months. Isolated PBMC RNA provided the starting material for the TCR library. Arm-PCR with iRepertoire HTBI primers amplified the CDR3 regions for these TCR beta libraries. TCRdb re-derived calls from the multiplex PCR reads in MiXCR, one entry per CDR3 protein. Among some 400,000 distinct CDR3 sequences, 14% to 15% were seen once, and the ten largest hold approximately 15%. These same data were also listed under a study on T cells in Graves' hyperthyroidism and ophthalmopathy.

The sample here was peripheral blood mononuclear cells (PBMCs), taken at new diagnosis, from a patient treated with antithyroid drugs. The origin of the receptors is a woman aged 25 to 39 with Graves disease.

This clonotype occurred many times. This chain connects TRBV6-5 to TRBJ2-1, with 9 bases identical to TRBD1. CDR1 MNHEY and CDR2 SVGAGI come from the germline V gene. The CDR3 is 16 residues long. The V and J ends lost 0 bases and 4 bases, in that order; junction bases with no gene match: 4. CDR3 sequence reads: CASSYSGTGPYNEQFF. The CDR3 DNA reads TGTGCCAGCAGTTACTCCGGGACAGGGCCGTACAATGAGCAGTTCTTC.

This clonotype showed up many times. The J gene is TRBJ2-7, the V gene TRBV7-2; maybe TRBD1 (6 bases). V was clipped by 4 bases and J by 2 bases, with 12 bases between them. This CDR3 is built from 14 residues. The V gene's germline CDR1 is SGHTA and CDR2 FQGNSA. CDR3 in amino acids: CASSSGTLPYEQYF. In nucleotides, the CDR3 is TGTGCCAGCAGCTCCGGGACACTTCCCTACGAGCAGTACTTC.

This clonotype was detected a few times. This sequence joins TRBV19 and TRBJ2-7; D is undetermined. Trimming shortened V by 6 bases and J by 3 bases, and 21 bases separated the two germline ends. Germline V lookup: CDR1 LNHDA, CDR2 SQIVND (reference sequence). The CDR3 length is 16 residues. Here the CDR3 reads CASRSSRLENFYEQYF. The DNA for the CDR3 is TGTGCCAGTAGATCTTCGCGGCTCGAGAACTTCTACGAGCAGTACTTC.

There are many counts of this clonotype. CDR3 in DNA: TGTGCCTGGATTCAGGGCACTGAAGCTTTCTTT. Residues: CAWIQGTEAFF. V and J are TRBV30 and TRBJ1-1; a possible D gene is TRBD1 (5 bases). V lost 4 bases to trimming and J lost 4 bases, with 7 bases between them. The CDR3 covers 11 residues. CDR1 and CDR2 (germline): GTSNPN, SVGIG (reference sequence).

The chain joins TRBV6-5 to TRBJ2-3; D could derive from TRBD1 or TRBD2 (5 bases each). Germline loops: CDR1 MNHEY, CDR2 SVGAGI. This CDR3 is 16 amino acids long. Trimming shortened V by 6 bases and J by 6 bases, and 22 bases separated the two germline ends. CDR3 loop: CASSYDTTWGMDTQYF. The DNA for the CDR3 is TGTGCCAGCAGCTACGATACAACATGGGGGATGGATACGCAGTATTTT.

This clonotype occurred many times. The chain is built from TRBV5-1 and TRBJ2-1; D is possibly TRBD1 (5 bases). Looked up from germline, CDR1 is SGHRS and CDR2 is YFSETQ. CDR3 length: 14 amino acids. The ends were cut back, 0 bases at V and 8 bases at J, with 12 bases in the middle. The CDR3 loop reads CASSLGQTFHEQFF. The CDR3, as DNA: TGCGCCAGCAGCTTGGGACAGACTTTCCATGAGCAGTTCTTC.

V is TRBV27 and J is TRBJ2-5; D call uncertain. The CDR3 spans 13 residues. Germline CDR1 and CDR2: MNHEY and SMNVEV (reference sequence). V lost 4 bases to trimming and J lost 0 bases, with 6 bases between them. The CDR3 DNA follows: TGTGCCAGCAGTTCTGCCGACCAAGAGACCCAGTACTTC. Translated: CASSSADQETQYF.

CDR3 sequence reads: CASSPGGGSETQYF. CDR3 bases: TGTGCCAGCAGTCCGGGGGGGGGCTCGGAGACCCAGTACTTC. The genes are TRBV27 and TRBJ2-5, with TRBD2 matching 8 bases. J lost 5 bases, V lost 5 bases, and 7 bases had no gene match. The length of the CDR3 is 14 residues. The germline CDR1 and CDR2 sequences are MNHEY and SMNVEV (reference sequence).

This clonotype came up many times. The CDR3 bases are TGTGCCTGGAGTGCGACAGGGGAGGGCTATGAAAAACTGTTTTTT. Translation gives CAWSATGEGYEKLFF. This rearrangement joins TRBV30 to TRBJ1-4; 8 nucleotides line up with TRBD1. With V trimmed by 1 base and J by 6 bases, 7 bases remained unmatched. Germline V gene data show CDR1 as GTSNPN and CDR2 as SVGIG (reference sequence). The CDR3 consists of 15 residues. Full variable domain (missing parts from reference TRBV30 and TRBJ1-4): SQTIHQWPATLVQPVGSPLSLECTVEGTSNPNLYWYRQAAGRGLQLLFYSVGIGQISSEVPQNLSASRPQDRQFILSSKKLLLSDSGFYLCAWSATGEGYEKLFFGSGTQLSVL.

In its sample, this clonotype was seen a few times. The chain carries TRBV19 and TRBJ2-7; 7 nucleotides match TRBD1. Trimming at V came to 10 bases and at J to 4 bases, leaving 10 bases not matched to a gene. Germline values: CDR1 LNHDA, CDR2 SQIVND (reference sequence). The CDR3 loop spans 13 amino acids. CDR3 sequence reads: CATTGQIGYEQYF. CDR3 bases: TGTGCCACAACGGGACAGATAGGATACGAGCAGTACTTC.

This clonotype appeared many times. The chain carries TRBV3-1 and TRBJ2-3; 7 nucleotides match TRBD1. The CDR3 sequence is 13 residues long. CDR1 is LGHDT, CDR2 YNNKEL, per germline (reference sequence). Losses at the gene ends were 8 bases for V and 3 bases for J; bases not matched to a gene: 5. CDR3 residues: CASPTGETDTQYF. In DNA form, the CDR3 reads TGTGCCAGCCCCACAGGGGAAACAGATACGCAGTATTTT.

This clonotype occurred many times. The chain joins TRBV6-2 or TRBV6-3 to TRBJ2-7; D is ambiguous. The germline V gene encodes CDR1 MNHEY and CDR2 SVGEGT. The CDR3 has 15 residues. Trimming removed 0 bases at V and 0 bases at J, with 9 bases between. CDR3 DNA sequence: TGTGCCAGCAGTTACTCTAGAGGCTTCTCCTACGAGCAGTACTTC. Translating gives CASSYSRGFSYEQYF.

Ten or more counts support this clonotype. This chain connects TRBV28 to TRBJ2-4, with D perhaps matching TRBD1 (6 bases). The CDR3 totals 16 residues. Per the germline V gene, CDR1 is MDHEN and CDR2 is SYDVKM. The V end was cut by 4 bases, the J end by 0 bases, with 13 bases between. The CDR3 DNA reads TGTGCCAGCAGTTCAGGACAGTCCCTAGCCAAAAACATTCAGTACTTC. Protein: CASSSGQSLAKNIQYF.

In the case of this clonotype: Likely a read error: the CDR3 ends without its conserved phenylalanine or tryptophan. The CDR3 protein is CASTRGNTEAFV. Written as DNA, the CDR3 is TGTGCCAGCACCAGGGGGAACACTGAAGCTTTCGTT. V usage is TRBV7-9 and J usage is TRBJ1-1; D possibly corresponds to TRBD1 (6 bases). Trimming removed 7 bases from V and 1 base from J, with 7 bases in between. The CDR3 loop spans 12 amino acids. Germline V gives CDR1 SEHNR, CDR2 FQNEAQ (reference sequence).

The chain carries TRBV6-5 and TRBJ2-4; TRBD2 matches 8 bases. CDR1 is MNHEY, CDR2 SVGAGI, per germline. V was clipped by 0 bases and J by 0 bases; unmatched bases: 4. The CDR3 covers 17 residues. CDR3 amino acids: CASSYSAGGRAKNIQYF. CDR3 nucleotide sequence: TGTGCCAGCAGTTACTCTGCGGGGGGCAGAGCCAAAAACATTCAGTACTTC.

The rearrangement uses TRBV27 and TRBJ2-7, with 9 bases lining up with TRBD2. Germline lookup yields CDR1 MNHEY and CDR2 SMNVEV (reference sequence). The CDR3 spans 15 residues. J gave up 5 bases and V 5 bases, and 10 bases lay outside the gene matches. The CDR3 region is CASSVVAGVSDEQYF. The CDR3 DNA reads TGTGCCAGCAGTGTGGTAGCGGGAGTGTCCGACGAGCAGTACTTC.